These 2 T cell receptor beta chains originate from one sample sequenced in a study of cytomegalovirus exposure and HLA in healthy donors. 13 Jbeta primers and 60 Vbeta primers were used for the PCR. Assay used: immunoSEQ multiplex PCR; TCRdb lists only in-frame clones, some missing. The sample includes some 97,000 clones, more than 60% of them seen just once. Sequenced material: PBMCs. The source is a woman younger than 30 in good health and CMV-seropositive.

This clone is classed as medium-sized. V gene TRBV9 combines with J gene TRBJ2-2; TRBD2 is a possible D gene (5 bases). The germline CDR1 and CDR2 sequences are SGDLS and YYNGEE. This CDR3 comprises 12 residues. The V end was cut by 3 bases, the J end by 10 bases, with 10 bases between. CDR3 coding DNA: TGTGCCAGCAGCGCCCGGACTCAGGAGCTGTTTTTT. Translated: CASSARTQELFF.

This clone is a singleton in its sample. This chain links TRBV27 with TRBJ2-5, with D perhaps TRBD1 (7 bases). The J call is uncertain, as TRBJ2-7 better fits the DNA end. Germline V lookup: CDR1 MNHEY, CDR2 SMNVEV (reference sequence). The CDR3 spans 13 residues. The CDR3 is CASSLEGANEQYF. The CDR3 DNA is TGTGCCAGCAGTTTGGAGGGGGCTAACGAGCAGTACTTC.